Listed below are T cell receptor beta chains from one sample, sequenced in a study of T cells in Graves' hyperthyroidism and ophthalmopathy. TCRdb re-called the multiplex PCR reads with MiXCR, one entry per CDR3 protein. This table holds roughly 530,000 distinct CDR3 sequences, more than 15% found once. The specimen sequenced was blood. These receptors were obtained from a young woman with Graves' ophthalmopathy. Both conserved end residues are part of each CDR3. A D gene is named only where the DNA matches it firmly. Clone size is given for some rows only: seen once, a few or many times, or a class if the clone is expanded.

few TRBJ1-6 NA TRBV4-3 CASSQDLAGPNNSPLHF TGCGCCAGCAGCCAAGATCTCGCAGGGCCTAATAATTCACCCCTCCACTTT
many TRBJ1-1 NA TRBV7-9 CASSLGALNTEAFF TGTGCCAGCAGCTTAGGGGCTTTAAACACTGAAGCTTTCTTT
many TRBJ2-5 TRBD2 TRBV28 CASSLGLAGGPLRETQYF TGTGCCAGCAGTTTGGGGCTAGCGGGGGGGCCGCTGCGAGAGACCCAGTACTTC
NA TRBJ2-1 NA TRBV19 CASSISLAVEQFF TGTGCCAGTAGTATCTCACTAGCCGTGGAGCAGTTCTTC
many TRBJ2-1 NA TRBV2 CASSEEVYNEQFF TGTGCCAGCAGTGAAGAGGTTTACAATGAGCAGTTCTTC
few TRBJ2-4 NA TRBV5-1 CASRGAKNIQYF TGCGCCAGCCGGGGAGCCAAAAACATTCAGTACTTC
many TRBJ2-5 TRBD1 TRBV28 CASRDRVEETQYF TGTGCCAGCAGGGACAGGGTAGAAGAGACCCAGTACTTC
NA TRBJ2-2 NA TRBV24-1 CATSDPRTGDTGELFF TGTGCCACCAGTGATCCTCGGACGGGGGACACCGGGGAGCTGTTTTTT
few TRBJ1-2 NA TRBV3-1 CASSQVQGGNYGYTF TGTGCCAGCAGCCAAGTCCAAGGGGGGAACTATGGCTACACCTTC
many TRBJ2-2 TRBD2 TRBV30 CAWRGGSHTGELFF TGTGCCTGGAGGGGCGGGAGTCACACCGGGGAGCTGTTTTTT
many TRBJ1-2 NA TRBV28 CASSLGPGVGYGYTF TGTGCCAGCAGTTTAGGGCCCGGTGTAGGGTATGGCTACACCTTC
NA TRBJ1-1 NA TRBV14 CASSQDDLRSGTEAFF TGTGCCAGCAGCCAAGATGACCTTCGATCTGGAACTGAAGCTTTCTTT
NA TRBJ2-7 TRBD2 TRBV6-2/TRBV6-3 CASRNSGRIGEQYF TGTGCCAGCAGAAATAGCGGGAGGATCGGCGAGCAGTACTTC
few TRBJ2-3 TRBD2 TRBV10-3 CAIRAGGSRGDTQQYF TGTGCCATCAGAGCGGGGGGGTCGAGGGGAGATACGCAGCAGTATTTT
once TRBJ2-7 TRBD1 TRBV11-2 CASSLGLVGQGGEQYF TGTGCCAGCAGCTTGGGTTTGGTGGGACAGGGAGGCGAGCAGTACTTC
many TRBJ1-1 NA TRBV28 CASSLPHRVNTEAFF TGTGCCAGCAGTTTACCTCACAGGGTGAACACTGAAGCTTTCTTT
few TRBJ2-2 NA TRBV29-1 CSVEIDTGELFF TGCAGCGTTGAAATCGACACCGGGGAGCTGTTTTTT